Following are 28 T cell receptor beta chains from one sample sequenced in a study of Graves' ophthalmopathy and Graves' hyperthyroidism. TCR beta CDR3 regions were amplified from RNA transcripts. HTBI primers primed a first-round RT-PCR, and a second-round multiplex PCR followed. A single record per CDR3 protein comes from TCRdb applying MiXCR to the multiplex PCR reads. This table holds almost 750,000 distinct CDR3 sequences, around 40% found once. The sequencing sample was made of peripheral blood. The receptors were gathered from an adult man with Graves' ophthalmopathy.

Only a few counts were recorded for this clonotype. The rearrangement links TRBV2 to TRBJ1-6; D gene ambiguous. The germline V and J ends were trimmed by 7 bases and 6 bases, with 19 bases remaining between them. Germline V gene lookup returns CDR1 SNHLY and CDR2 FYNNEI. The CDR3 extends over 16 amino acids. This chain's CDR3 is CASTEYEAAANSPLHF. The CDR3, as DNA: TGTGCCAGCACCGAATACGAGGCAGCAGCTAATTCACCCCTCCACTTT.

The table lists this clonotype with many counts. The rearrangement uses TRBV10-3 and TRBJ1-4, with D possibly matching TRBD1 (5 bases). Germline assignment: CDR1 ENHRY and CDR2 SYGVKD. Trimming cost V 0 bases and J 8 bases, with 10 bases left between them. The CDR3 is 14 residues long. The CDR3 region is CAISESGDEEKLFF. The CDR3 nucleotides are TGTGCCATCAGTGAGTCCGGGGACGAAGAAAAACTGTTTTTT.

Notes on this clonotype: A much larger clonotype is one base distant, so this may be a read error. V gene TRBV11-1 combines with J gene TRBJ1-1; D is perhaps TRBD1 (6 bases). V was trimmed by 9 bases and J by 3 bases, leaving 8 bases between them. This CDR3 has 11 amino acids. Germline V lookup: CDR1 SGHAT, CDR2 FQDESV (reference sequence). For the CDR3, the DNA is TGTGCCAGTGCAGGGGACACTGAAGCTTTCTTT. It translates to CASAGDTEAFF.

The rearrangement joins TRBV29-1 to TRBJ1-4; TRBD1 agrees at 7 bases. Trimming removed 6 bases from V and 5 bases from J; junction bases left unmatched: 9. Germline CDR1 is SQVTM and CDR2 is ANQGSEA. The CDR3 runs to 14 residues. As DNA, the CDR3 is TGCAGCGTCCAACAGGGGTCGCTGAATGAAAAACTGTTTTTT. Its protein product is CSVQQGSLNEKLFF.

This clonotype was observed a single time. The rearrangement links TRBV7-9 to TRBJ2-7; a weak D match, TRBD1 (5 bases). Germline lookup yields CDR1 SEHNR and CDR2 FQNEAQ (reference sequence). There are 18 residues in the CDR3. V lost 0 bases to trimming and J lost 2 bases, with 20 bases between them. CDR3 residues: CASSLAAPDISFTYEQYF. DNA for the CDR3: TGTGCCAGCAGCTTAGCGGCCCCGGACATCTCCTTTACCTACGAGCAGTACTTC.

This clonotype was seen a few times. The chain couples TRBV6-6 to TRBJ1-1; no firm D call. The V gene's germline CDR1 is MNHNY and CDR2 SVGAGI (reference sequence). The CDR3 has 15 residues. With 6 bases removed from V and 1 base from J, the gap between germline ends came to 15 bases. The chain's CDR3 is CASSPPGLGNTEAFF. The CDR3 DNA follows: TGTGCCAGCAGCCCACCCGGACTAGGGAACACTGAAGCTTTCTTT.

This clonotype was seen many times. The chain's CDR3 is CASSEGIGNQPQHF. The CDR3 DNA sequence: TGTGCCAGCAGCGAGGGGATAGGCAATCAGCCCCAGCATTTT. The rearrangement links TRBV9 to TRBJ1-5; TRBD1 might be the D (5 bases). The V end was cut by 3 bases, the J end by 2 bases, with 9 bases between. CDR3 size: 14 residues. The germline V gene has CDR1 SGDLS and CDR2 YYNGEE.

Turning to this clonotype: An end of the junction differs from the germline gene, which may be a read error. CDR3 coding DNA: TGTGCCAGCAGTTACACGGGGGGACGAGATGGCGAGCAGTACTTC. Protein product: CASSYTGGRDGEQYF. The chain employs TRBV10-3 and TRBJ2-7, with 7 bases aligning to TRBD2. The CDR3 has 15 amino acids. Germline CDR1 reads ENHRY; CDR2 reads SYGVKD.

This clonotype was seen at least ten times. The chain couples TRBV7-2 to TRBJ1-2; D unclear. The germline gives CDR1 SGHTA, CDR2 FQGNSA. The germline V and J ends were trimmed by 2 bases and 4 bases, with 2 bases remaining between them. This CDR3 spans 11 amino acids. CDR3 nucleotides: TGTGCCAGCAGCTTATTCTATGGCTACACCTTC. It translates to CASSLFYGYTF. The full variable domain, its missing parts supplied by reference TRBV7-2 and TRBJ1-2, is GAGVSQSPSNKVTEKGKDVELRCDPISGHTALYWYRQSLGQGLEFLIYFQGNSAPDKSGLPSDRFSAERTGGSVSTLTIQRTQQEDSAVYLCASSLFYGYTFGSGTRLTVV.

The gene calls are TRBV7-9 and TRBJ2-5; 9 bases agree with TRBD1. The V and J ends lost 5 bases and 5 bases, in that order; junction bases with no gene match: 6. The CDR3 contains 14 residues. From germline, CDR1 is SEHNR and CDR2 FQNEAQ (reference sequence). The CDR3 DNA is TGTGCCAGCAGCCATAACAGGGGGCATGAGACCCAGTACTTC. Its protein product is CASSHNRGHETQYF.

The genes are TRBV7-9 and TRBJ2-2, with 14 bases fitting TRBD2. The V and J ends lost 10 bases and 0 bases, in that order; junction bases with no gene match: 10. Germline V gene lookup returns CDR1 SEHNR and CDR2 FQNEAQ (reference sequence). This CDR3 has 18 residues. CDR3 sequence: CAIPFWTSGGPNTGELFF. The CDR3 coding sequence is TGTGCCATCCCCTTCTGGACTAGCGGGGGGCCGAACACCGGGGAGCTGTTTTTT. Full variable domain (missing parts from reference TRBV7-9 and TRBJ2-2): DTGVSQNPRHKITKRGQNVTFRCDPISEHNRLYWYRQTLGQGPEFLTYFQNEAQLEKSRLLSDRFSAERPKGSFSTLEIQRTEQGDSAMYLCAIPFWTSGGPNTGELFFGEGSRLTVL.

This clonotype was counted only a few times. The rearrangement links TRBV15 to TRBJ2-7, with D perhaps matching TRBD1 (5 bases). This CDR3 comprises 13 residues. Germline values: CDR1 LNHNV, CDR2 YYDKDF (reference sequence). V lost 0 bases and J 4 bases, leaving 7 bases between the germline ends. In DNA, the CDR3 is TGTGCCACCAGCAGAGATGGGGCGTACGAGCAGTACTTC. The encoded protein is CATSRDGAYEQYF.

The chain recombines TRBV20-1 with TRBJ1-1; TRBD1 matches at 8 bases. Per the germline V gene, CDR1 is DFQATT and CDR2 is SNEGSKA (reference sequence). Germline trimming cut 3 bases from V and 0 bases from J; bases unmatched to any gene: 9. CDR3 length: 16 amino acids. The CDR3 here is CSASTPRTGMNTEAFF. As DNA, the CDR3 is TGCAGTGCTAGTACCCCCCGGACAGGGATGAACACTGAAGCTTTCTTT.

To note about this clonotype: The germline gene is not matched at one end of the junction; a read error may be the cause. The J gene is TRBJ1-1, the V gene TRBV10-3; a weak D match, TRBD1 (6 bases). Germline lookup yields CDR1 ENHRY and CDR2 SYGVKD. This CDR3 has 13 residues. The CDR3 nucleotides are TGTGCCAGCAGTTCAAACAGGGATTTTGAAGCTTTCTTT. The encoded protein is CASSSNRDFEAFF.

This clonotype was seen a handful of times. The V call is TRBV20-1, the J call TRBJ1-1; no clear D gene. V was pared by 8 bases and J by 4 bases, with 5 bases between. The CDR3 is 9 amino acids. Germline V gives CDR1 DFQATT, CDR2 SNEGSKA (reference sequence). This chain's CDR3 is CSPGTEAFF. The CDR3 region has the DNA TGCAGTCCTGGCACTGAAGCTTTCTTT.

This clonotype was observed a few times. The chain uses TRBV20-1 and TRBJ2-7; TRBD2 aligns across 7 bases. This CDR3 has 16 residues. Germline V gives CDR1 DFQATT, CDR2 SNEGSKA (reference sequence). The trim removed 1 base at V and 1 base at J, leaving 10 bases unmatched. This CDR3 reads CSARGSWLAESYEQYF. The CDR3 coding sequence is TGCAGTGCTAGAGGCTCGTGGCTAGCGGAATCCTACGAGCAGTACTTC.

This chain connects TRBV19 to TRBJ2-7; D not certain. This CDR3 comprises 11 residues. Trimming left V 6 bases short and J 5 bases short, with 8 bases between. Germline assignment: CDR1 LNHDA and CDR2 SQIVND (reference sequence). CDR3 in amino acids: CASRADHEQYF. In DNA, the CDR3 is TGTGCCAGTAGGGCAGACCACGAGCAGTACTTC.

This clonotype came up many times. The V and J genes are TRBV9 and TRBJ1-1; TRBD1 might be the D (6 bases). V gave up 7 bases and J gave up 0 bases, with 13 bases separating them. The length of the CDR3 is 14 residues. Looked up from germline, CDR1 is SGDLS and CDR2 is YYNGEE. Here the CDR3 reads CASGGGDMNTEAFF. The CDR3 DNA follows: TGTGCCAGCGGAGGGGGAGACATGAACACTGAAGCTTTCTTT.

In this sample, this clonotype turned up a few times. The chain has TRBV29-1 and TRBJ2-3, with D unclear. This CDR3 spans 11 amino acids. V lost 2 bases to trimming and J lost 6 bases, with 6 bases between them. Germline V gene sequence: CDR1 SQVTM, CDR2 ANQGSEA. CDR3 nucleotides: TGCAGCGTTGAAATGACCGATACGCAGTATTTT. This gives the protein CSVEMTDTQYF.

The chain has TRBV2 and TRBJ2-1; TRBD2 matches 10 bases. The CDR3 contains 18 residues. CDR1 SNHLY and CDR2 FYNNEI come from the germline V gene. V was pared by 4 bases and J by 7 bases, with 16 bases of the junction left unmatched. The CDR3, as DNA: TGTGCCAGCAGTGTTCGTCTAGCGGGGGCCGAGCCCCGGAATGAGCAGTTCTTC. It specifies CASSVRLAGAEPRNEQFF.

The chain uses TRBV5-1 and TRBJ2-5, with a weak D call TRBD2 (5 bases). The CDR3 has 15 residues. V was clipped by 4 bases and J by 2 bases, with 15 bases between them. CDR1 SGHRS and CDR2 YFSETQ come from the germline V gene. In DNA, the CDR3 is TGCGCCAGCAGCGACTACCGAACAGAACAAGAGACCCAGTACTTC. This encodes CASSDYRTEQETQYF.

DNA of the CDR3: TGTGCCACCAGCAGAGCGGACAGGGGGCGTGAAAAACTGTTTTTT. It is translated as CATSRADRGREKLFF. V usage is TRBV15 and J usage is TRBJ1-4, with 11 bases fitting TRBD1. This CDR3 spans 15 amino acids. With 1 base clipped from V and 7 bases from J, the junction kept 2 bases outside the gene matches. Per germline, CDR1 LNHNV and CDR2 YYDKDF (reference sequence).

This clonotype appeared many times. The chain couples TRBV5-1 to TRBJ2-6; unclear D gene. There are 16 residues in the CDR3. Germline CDR1 and CDR2: SGHRS and YFSETQ. The V end was cut by 3 bases, the J end by 1 base, with 11 bases between. The CDR3 region has the DNA TGCGCCAGCAGCTCTGCCAGTTGGTCTGGGGCCAACGTCCTGACTTTC. Translating it yields CASSSASWSGANVLTF.

The table lists this clonotype with many counts. This rearrangement joins TRBV2 to TRBJ1-2; tentative D call: TRBD1 (5 bases). The V gene lost 8 bases and the J gene lost 6 bases, with 19 bases spanning the gap. From germline, CDR1 is SNHLY and CDR2 FYNNEI. The CDR3 loop spans 14 amino acids. The CDR3 is CASGGTGLADGYTF. The CDR3 DNA is TGTGCCAGCGGGGGAACCGGGTTAGCGGATGGCTACACCTTC.

The chain has TRBV19 and TRBJ2-7; D is ambiguous. The germline V gene encodes CDR1 LNHDA and CDR2 SQIVND (reference sequence). This CDR3 spans 15 amino acids. V was trimmed by 3 bases and J by 2 bases, leaving 14 bases between them. CDR3 amino acids: CASSITLGVAYEQYF. The CDR3 DNA follows: TGTGCCAGTAGTATCACTCTTGGGGTAGCCTACGAGCAGTACTTC.

The chain combines TRBV7-6 with TRBJ2-1, with D unresolved. This CDR3 contains 17 residues. The ends were cut back, 0 bases at V and 8 bases at J, with 20 bases in the middle. CDR1 SGHVS and CDR2 FNYEAQ come from the germline V gene. CDR3 bases: TGTGCCAGCAGCTTAGCGCCTAAGAGATGGTCGTCGGATGAGCAGTTCTTC. Encoded protein: CASSLAPKRWSSDEQFF.

This sequence joins TRBV29-1 and TRBJ1-4; D remains ambiguous. Germline V gives CDR1 SQVTM, CDR2 ANQGSEA. V lost 3 bases and J lost 5, with 13 bases in between. The CDR3 has 14 amino acids. In nucleotides, the CDR3 is TGCAGCGTTGAGGACCAGGACTGGAATGAAAAACTGTTTTTT. This sequence encodes CSVEDQDWNEKLFF.

J is TRBJ1-5 and V is TRBV20-1, with D perhaps TRBD1 (5 bases). CDR3 length: 16 residues. V was shortened by 6 bases and J by 0 bases, with 18 bases between the two germline ends. Germline lookup yields CDR1 DFQATT and CDR2 SNEGSKA (reference sequence). The CDR3 here is CSASSLAGISNQPQHF. The CDR3 DNA sequence: TGCAGTGCCAGCAGTTTGGCAGGGATTAGCAATCAGCCCCAGCATTTT.